The next 7 T cell receptor beta chains were all read from a single sample in a study of spatial heterogeneity in lung cancer. One entry per CDR3 protein, called by TCRdb with MiXCR from the 5' RACE reads. The table shows around 120,000 distinct CDR3 sequences, with 10% to 15% occurring only once. Time point meaning: blood at routine non-recurrence follow-up after resection. In each case, whole RNA from tumor, nontumor lung or frozen PBMC was sequenced unsorted. The material was PBMCs, obtained at follow-up. These TCRs come from a male donor with early-stage non-small cell lung cancer.

This clonotype was observed a few times. At one of its ends the junction is not consistent with the germline gene, which may arise from a read error. This sequence joins TRBV7-7 and TRBJ2-5; 12 nucleotides agree with TRBD2. This CDR3 comprises 18 residues. CDR1 and CDR2 (germline): SSHAT, FNYEAQ (reference sequence). In nucleotides, the CDR3 is TGTGCTAGCAGCCGCGGGACTAGCGGGCCGACATTCAAAGAGACCCAGTACTTC. Protein: CASSRGTSGPTFKETQYF.

This chain uses TRBV7-9 with TRBJ1-3, with TRBD1 matching over 7 bases. CDR3 length equals 17 residues. Germline V gene data show CDR1 as SEHNR and CDR2 as FQNEAQ (reference sequence). V lost 5 bases and J lost 0; bases outside the gene matches: 10. The CDR3 here is CASSPNRDRYSGNTIYF. CDR3 sequence (DNA): TGTGCCAGCAGCCCAAATAGGGACAGATACTCTGGAAACACCATATATTTT.

This chain uses TRBV6-5 with TRBJ2-1, with D possibly called TRBD1 or TRBD2 (6 bases each). Germline assignment: CDR1 MNHEY and CDR2 SVGAGI. V was trimmed by 11 bases and J by 5 bases, leaving 16 bases between them. The CDR3 has 13 residues. The CDR3, as DNA: TGTGCCTCTCAGGGGCGGGGACACAATGAGCAGTTCTTC. This encodes CASQGRGHNEQFF.

The chain uses TRBV19 and TRBJ2-2; 10 bases are shared with TRBD1. Looked up from germline, CDR1 is LNHDA and CDR2 is SQIVND (reference sequence). This CDR3 is 16 amino acids long. The J segment lost 6 bases and the V segment lost 7 bases, leaving 11 bases of the junction unmatched. CDR3 coding DNA: TGTGCCAGTAACCTACCGGGACAGGGGACCGCCGGGGAGCTGTTTTTT. The encoded protein is CASNLPGQGTAGELFF. The full variable domain, rest sourced from reference TRBV19 and TRBJ2-2, is DGGITQSPKYLFRKEGQNVTLSCEQNLNHDAMYWYRQDPGQGLRLIYYSQIVNDFQKGDIAEGYSVSREKKESFPLTVTSAQKNPTAFYLCASNLPGQGTAGELFFGEGSRLTVL.

In its sample, this clonotype was seen many times. The chain recombines TRBV6-6 with TRBJ1-1; D ambiguous. Trimming removed 5 bases from V and 3 bases from J, with 7 bases in between. There are 12 residues in the CDR3. The germline gives CDR1 MNHNY, CDR2 SVGAGI (reference sequence). CDR3: CASSRSYTEAFF. CDR3 DNA: TGTGCCAGCAGTCGGTCGTACACTGAAGCTTTCTTT.

This clonotype was counted many times. The J gene is TRBJ1-1, the V gene TRBV20-1; tentative D call: TRBD1 (6 bases). The V gene lost 5 bases and the J gene lost 0 bases, with 13 bases spanning the gap. Germline lookup yields CDR1 DFQATT and CDR2 SNEGSKA (reference sequence). There are 14 residues in the CDR3. The CDR3 protein is CSALAGQMNTEAFF. DNA of the CDR3: TGCAGTGCTCTAGCTGGACAGATGAACACTGAAGCTTTCTTT.

This clonotype was recorded many times. The V and J genes are TRBV7-2 and TRBJ1-5, with TRBD1 matching 10 bases. Germline V CDR1 and CDR2: SGHTA, FQGNSA. Trimming cost V 2 bases and J 6 bases; bases outside gene matches: 4. The CDR3 has 15 amino acids. DNA for the CDR3: TGTGCCAGCAGCTTAACCGGGACAGGGGTTCAGCCCCAGCATTTT. Translated, it gives CASSLTGTGVQPQHF.